Included here is one TCR beta chain sequence, with context. Its antigen is not known. This sample is drawn from a study of cytomegalovirus exposure and HLA in healthy donors. With 60 Vbeta and 13 Jbeta primers, the PCR was carried out. Libraries were prepared by immunoSEQ multiplex PCR; TCRdb keeps only in-frame clonotypes and omits some of them. The sample includes over 100,000 clones, approximately 80% of them seen just once. This CDR3 region has 16 residues. The V and J ends lost 5 bases and 5 bases, in that order; junction bases with no gene match: 8. The germline V gene encodes CDR1 MNHEY and CDR2 SMNVEV (reference sequence). Points from the study as a whole: Certain sequence variants were highly shared and formed a cluster, and this cluster was likely a sequencing artifact. In a later analysis, productive TCRs from donors in an Asian-associated ancestry cluster reportedly carried fewer N-insertions than the cohort mean.

This chain uses TRBV27 with TRBJ2-3, with TRBD2 matching over 12 bases. The specimen sequenced was PBMCs. This sequence was found in a woman aged 30 to 39 in good health and CMV-seronegative. The CDR3: CASSPRRGLAGDTQYF. CDR3 bases: TGTGCCAGCAGTCCCCGCCGGGGACTAGCGGGAGATACGCAGTATTTT.